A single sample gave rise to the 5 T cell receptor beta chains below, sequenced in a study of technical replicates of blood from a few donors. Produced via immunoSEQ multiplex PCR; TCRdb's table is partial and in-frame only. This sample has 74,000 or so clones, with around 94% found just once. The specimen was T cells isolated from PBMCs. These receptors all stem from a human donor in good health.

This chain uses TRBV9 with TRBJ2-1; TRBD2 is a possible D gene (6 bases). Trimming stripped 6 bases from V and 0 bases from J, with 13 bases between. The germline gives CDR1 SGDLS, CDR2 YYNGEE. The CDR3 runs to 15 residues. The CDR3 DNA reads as TGTGCCAGCACCCTGGGGGGTTCCTCCTACAATGAGCAGTTCTTC. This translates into CASTLGGSSYNEQFF.

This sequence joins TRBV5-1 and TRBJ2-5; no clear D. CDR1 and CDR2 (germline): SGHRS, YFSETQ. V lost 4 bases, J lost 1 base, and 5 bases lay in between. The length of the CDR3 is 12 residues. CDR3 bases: TGCGCCAGCAGCCCCAGCCAAGAGACCCAGTACTTC. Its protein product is CASSPSQETQYF.

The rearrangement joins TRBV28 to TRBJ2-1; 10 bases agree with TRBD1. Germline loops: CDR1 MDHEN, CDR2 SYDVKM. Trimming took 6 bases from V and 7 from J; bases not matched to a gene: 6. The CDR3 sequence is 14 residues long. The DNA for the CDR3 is TGTGCCAGCAGAGCTAGACAGGGGGCGAATGAGCAGTTCTTC. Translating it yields CASRARQGANEQFF.

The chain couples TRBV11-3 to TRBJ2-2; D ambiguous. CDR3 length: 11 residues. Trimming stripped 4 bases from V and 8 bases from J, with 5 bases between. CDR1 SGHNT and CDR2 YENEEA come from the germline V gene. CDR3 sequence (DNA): TGTGCCAGCAGCTCCTTAGGGGAGCTGTTTTTT. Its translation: CASSSLGELFF.

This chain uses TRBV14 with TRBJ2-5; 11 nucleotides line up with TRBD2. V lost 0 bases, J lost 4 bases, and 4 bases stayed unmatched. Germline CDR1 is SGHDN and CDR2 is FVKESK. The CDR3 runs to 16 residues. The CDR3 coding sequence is TGTGCCAGCAGCCAAGAGGGACTAGCGGTTGGAGAGACCCAGTACTTC. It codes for CASSQEGLAVGETQYF. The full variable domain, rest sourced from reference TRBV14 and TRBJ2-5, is EAGVTQFPSHSVIEKGQTVTLRCDPISGHDNLYWYRRVMGKEIKFLLHFVKESKQDESGMPNNRFLAERTGGTYSTLKVQPAELEDSGVYFCASSQEGLAVGETQYFGPGTRLLVL.